Listed below are T cell receptor beta chains from one sample, sequenced in a study of PD-L1 blockade in urothelial cancer. The data were produced by immunoSEQ multiplex PCR, yet TCRdb's version contains in-frame clones alone and is incomplete. The table shows about 110,000 clones, with less than 95% occurring only once. The sequencing here drew on PBMCs, taken around atezolizumab (anti-PD-L1) treatment. Receptor source: a man aged 55 to 69 with urothelial cancer. Both conserved end residues are part of each CDR3. The D gene is left open where the match is weak. Expanded clones are given a class, and other clones once, few, many or no size at all.

D: TRBD2; J: TRBJ2-1; V: TRBV7-9; size: NA; DNA: TGTGCCAGCAGCTCTTTTACTAGCGTGACCTACAATGAGCAGTTCTTC; CDR3: CASSSFTSVTYNEQFF
D: TRBD2; J: TRBJ2-1; V: TRBV27; size: NA; DNA: TGTGCCAGCAGGATTAGCGGGGGGGCCTACAATGAGCAGTTCTTC; CDR3: CASRISGGAYNEQFF
D: NA; J: TRBJ2-3; V: TRBV19; size: NA; DNA: TGTGCCAGTAGTCCCATGGCCCCACCTTCCGGGCGGGGAAAAGATACGCAGTATTTT; CDR3: CASSPMAPPSGRGKDTQYF
D: TRBD1; J: TRBJ1-4; V: TRBV10-3; size: NA; DNA: TGTGCCATCAGCAACTTCCGGGACAGGGACGAAAAACTGTTTTTT; CDR3: CAISNFRDRDEKLFF
D: TRBD2; J: TRBJ2-7; V: TRBV5-6; size: NA; DNA: TGTGCCAGCAGCTACACTAGCGGGAGTCGCGAGCAGTACTTC; CDR3: CASSYTSGSREQYF
D: TRBD1; J: TRBJ2-1; V: TRBV7-2; size: once; DNA: TGTGCCAGCCGGAGGGGGCAGGGGGCGCTGGATGAGCAGTTCTTC; CDR3: CASRRGQGALDEQFF
D: NA; J: TRBJ2-2; V: TRBV5-6; size: NA; DNA: TGTGCCAGCAGCTTAGTCAGCACCGGGGAGCTGTTTTTT; CDR3: CASSLVSTGELFF
D: NA; J: TRBJ2-3; V: TRBV10-1; size: NA; DNA: TGCGCCAGCAGTGGACAGTCCACAGATACGCAGTATTTT; CDR3: CASSGQSTDTQYF
D: TRBD2; J: TRBJ2-7; V: TRBV5-1; size: few; DNA: TGCGCCAGCTCCTTAGCGGGAGAGTTGAACGAGCAGTACTTC; CDR3: CASSLAGELNEQYF
D: NA; J: TRBJ2-3; V: TRBV9; size: NA; DNA: TGTGCCAGCAGCGCAACTACTAGCACTACGCAGTATTTT; CDR3: CASSATTSTTQYF
D: TRBD1; J: TRBJ1-6; V: TRBV19; size: NA; DNA: TGTGCCAGTAGTATAGGACAGGGGAATTCACCCCTCCACTTT; CDR3: CASSIGQGNSPLHF
D: TRBD2; J: TRBJ2-3; V: TRBV5-1; size: NA; DNA: TGCGCCAGCAGCTTAGTGGGTAGCGGGAGCGCAGATACGCAGTATTTT; CDR3: CASSLVGSGSADTQYF
D: TRBD1; J: TRBJ2-7; V: TRBV6-5; size: NA; DNA: TGTGCCAGCAGCCCTACGGGACAGGGCTACGAGCAGTACTTC; CDR3: CASSPTGQGYEQYF
D: NA; J: TRBJ1-2; V: TRBV29-1; size: NA; DNA: TGCAGCGTTGGAGGGACAAATGGCTACACCTTC; CDR3: CSVGGTNGYTF
D: TRBD2; J: TRBJ2-5; V: TRBV2; size: NA; DNA: TGTGCCAGCAGCCCGGGGGGGACAGAGACCCAGTACTTC; CDR3: CASSPGGTETQYF
D: TRBD2; J: TRBJ2-7; V: TRBV6-1; size: NA; DNA: TGTGCCGTAGTATGGACTAGCTGGGACTACGAGCAGTACTTC; CDR3: CAVVWTSWDYEQYF
D: NA; J: TRBJ2-1; V: TRBV14; size: NA; DNA: TGTGCCAGCAGCCTGTGGACTTCTCTCCAGTTCTTC; CDR3: CASSLWTSLQFF
D: TRBD2; J: TRBJ2-3; V: TRBV19; size: once; DNA: TGTGCCAGTAGTATAACGAGCGGGGGTTTCACAGATACGCAGTATTTT; CDR3: CASSITSGGFTDTQYF
D: TRBD1; J: TRBJ1-2; V: TRBV2; size: once; DNA: TGTGCCAGCAATCCGGACAGGGTTAACTATGGCTACACCTTC; CDR3: CASNPDRVNYGYTF
D: NA; J: TRBJ2-3; V: TRBV11-2; size: NA; DNA: TGTGCCAGCAGCTTCGGAGGACAGTTGACAGATACGCAGTATTTT; CDR3: CASSFGGQLTDTQYF
D: NA; J: TRBJ2-3; V: TRBV4-3; size: NA; DNA: TGCGCCAGCAGCCAAGATGTGTCGACGAGGGTGTATTTT; CDR3: CASSQDVSTRVYF
D: TRBD1; J: TRBJ2-7; V: TRBV11-2; size: NA; DNA: TGTGCCAGCAGCTTGAACAGGGGTCCGTTCTACGAGCAGTACTTC; CDR3: CASSLNRGPFYEQYF
D: TRBD1; J: TRBJ1-5; V: TRBV5-8; size: NA; DNA: TGTGCCAGTACTCGGAGGACAGGGGGGAATCAGCCCCAGCATTTT; CDR3: CASTRRTGGNQPQHF
D: NA; J: TRBJ2-1; V: TRBV7-8; size: NA; DNA: TGTGCCAGCAGCTTAGACAGGCTGTACAATGAGCAGTTCTTC; CDR3: CASSLDRLYNEQFF
D: TRBD2; J: TRBJ2-5; V: TRBV5-1; size: NA; DNA: TGCGCCAGTTCCCCGGGAGGGGGAGAGACCCAGTACTTC; CDR3: CASSPGGGETQYF
D: NA; J: TRBJ2-5; V: TRBV18; size: once; DNA: TGTGCCAGCGAGAGCGGGCAAGAGACCCAGTACTTC; CDR3: CASESGQETQYF
D: NA; J: TRBJ2-3; V: TRBV9; size: NA; DNA: TGTGCCAGCAGCGTGGGGGGAGATACGCAGTATTTT; CDR3: CASSVGGDTQYF
D: TRBD1; J: TRBJ1-6; V: TRBV2; size: few; DNA: TGTGCCAGCAGTCTTCAGGGGGCGGGAAATTCACCCCTCCACTTT; CDR3: CASSLQGAGNSPLHF
D: TRBD1; J: TRBJ1-5; V: TRBV28; size: NA; DNA: TGTGCCAGCGGTCCAGGGACAGGGTCTAATCAGCCCCAGCATTTT; CDR3: CASGPGTGSNQPQHF
D: NA; J: TRBJ1-5; V: TRBV7-2; size: few; DNA: TGTGCCAGCAGCCCCGGACCAGGGGGCAATCAGCCCCAGCATTTT; CDR3: CASSPGPGGNQPQHF
D: TRBD2; J: TRBJ2-1; V: TRBV7-8; size: NA; DNA: TGTGCCAGCAGCTATAGCGGGGCCGCTTACAATGAGCAGTTCTTC; CDR3: CASSYSGAAYNEQFF
D: TRBD2; J: TRBJ2-5; V: TRBV7-2; size: once; DNA: TGTGCCAGCAGCTTCCCCGGACTAGCGGGAGGGCCTTCTAAGGAGACCCAGTACTTC; CDR3: CASSFPGLAGGPSKETQYF
D: NA; J: TRBJ1-2; V: TRBV30; size: NA; DNA: TGTGCCTGGAGTCAACGGAACTATGGCTACACCTTC; CDR3: CAWSQRNYGYTF
D: NA; J: TRBJ1-4; V: TRBV6-7; size: NA; DNA: TGTGCCAGCAGTCTGCTTGGGCAGTTAAGGGGGGGACTGTTGGAAAGCGAAAAACTGTTTTTT; CDR3: CASSLLGQLRGGLLESEKLFF
D: NA; J: TRBJ1-2; V: TRBV2; size: few; DNA: TGTGCCAGCAGCCCCAGATCATATGGCTACACCTTC; CDR3: CASSPRSYGYTF
D: NA; J: TRBJ2-5; V: TRBV5-4; size: NA; DNA: TGTGCCAGCAGCTTCAGGGGGGCCGAGACCCAGTACTTC; CDR3: CASSFRGAETQYF
D: NA; J: TRBJ2-1; V: TRBV10-3; size: NA; DNA: TGTGCCATCAGTGAGTCCCAGGGGAGGGGCGGGTGGAGCTCCTACAATGAGCAGTTCTTC; CDR3: CAISESQGRGGWSSYNEQFF
D: NA; J: TRBJ1-1; V: TRBV7-8; size: NA; DNA: TGTGCCAGCAGCTTAGGGGCCGGGGGGCTGAACACTGAAGCTTTCTTT; CDR3: CASSLGAGGLNTEAFF
D: NA; J: TRBJ2-7; V: TRBV5-4; size: NA; DNA: TGTGCCAGCAAAAACGATTTGAGCTCCTACGAGCAGTACTTC; CDR3: CASKNDLSSYEQYF